The next 29 T cell receptor beta chains were all read from a single sample in a study of cytomegalovirus exposure and HLA in healthy donors. In the PCR, 60 Vbeta and 13 Jbeta primers were used. TCRdb's copy holds only in-frame clones and misses some; the assay was immunoSEQ multiplex PCR. The data contain some 200,000 clones, roughly 80% of them seen just once; the ten biggest clones take up roughly 3%. The sequencing input was PBMCs. The receptors were sampled from a female donor in good health and CMV-seronegative.

V and J are TRBV9 and TRBJ1-1; D unresolved. The V and J ends lost 4 bases and 2 bases respectively, with 12 bases between them. Germline values: CDR1 SGDLS, CDR2 YYNGEE. CDR3 length: 14 amino acids. The CDR3 loop is CASSQKTTNTEAFF. The CDR3 nucleotides read TGTGCCAGCAGCCAAAAGACGACTAACACTGAAGCTTTCTTT.

The chain is built from TRBV18 and TRBJ2-1; TRBD2 matches 8 bases. The V and J ends lost 6 bases and 2 bases, in that order; junction bases with no gene match: 12. Germline-derived CDR1 and CDR2 are KGHSH and LQKENI. CDR3 length equals 17 residues. The CDR3 spells CASSPKPAGVTYNEQFF. CDR3 DNA: TGTGCCAGCTCCCCCAAACCAGCGGGAGTAACCTACAATGAGCAGTTCTTC.

V and J are TRBV7-8 and TRBJ1-3; 7 positions match TRBD1. The ends lost 5 bases at V and 4 bases at J; junction bases unmatched: 11. The CDR3 is 16 amino acids. Germline V CDR1 and CDR2: SGHVS, FQNEAQ. The CDR3, as DNA: TGTGCCAGCAGCATAATTCGACAGGGTCTCGGAAACACCATATATTTT. It specifies CASSIIRQGLGNTIYF.

This chain uses TRBV19 with TRBJ1-2; a possible D gene is TRBD1 (6 bases). The CDR3 spans 16 residues. The V end was cut by 6 bases, the J end by 8 bases, with 25 bases between. Germline CDR1 and CDR2: LNHDA and SQIVND (reference sequence). The CDR3 loop is CASSPNRVHGMRGYTF. The CDR3, as DNA: TGTGCCAGTAGCCCTAACAGGGTTCACGGTATGAGGGGCTACACCTTC. Together with reference TRBV19 and TRBJ1-2, the CDR3 gives the full variable domain: DGGITQSPKYLFRKEGQNVTLSCEQNLNHDAMYWYRQDPGQGLRLIYYSQIVNDFQKGDIAEGYSVSREKKESFPLTVTSAQKNPTAFYLCASSPNRVHGMRGYTFGSGTRLTVV.

CDR3 DNA: TGTGCCAGTAGTTCACAAGTGGGGGCCGGGAGCAATCAGCCCCAGCATTTT. Residues: CASSSQVGAGSNQPQHF. This chain connects TRBV19 to TRBJ1-5; the D gene is possibly TRBD1 (6 bases). The CDR3 is made up of 17 amino acids. The V gene's germline CDR1 is LNHDA and CDR2 SQIVND (reference sequence). V dropped 5 bases and J dropped 1 base, with 18 bases sitting between them.

This clone was found once. The chain links TRBV5-4 to TRBJ2-1; 9 bases match TRBD1. Germline CDR1 and CDR2: SGHNT and YYREEE (reference sequence). The CDR3 sequence is 14 residues long. Unmatched junction bases numbered 1, after V lost 4 bases and J lost 2 bases. The CDR3 nucleotides are TGTGCCAGCAGCGGGGACAGGGCCTACAATGAGCAGTTCTTC. The encoded protein is CASSGDRAYNEQFF. The complete variable domain, with remaining parts taken from reference TRBV5-4 and TRBJ2-1, reads ETGVTQSPTHLIKTRGQQVTLRCSSQSGHNTVSWYQQALGQGPQFIFQYYREEENGRGNFPPRFSGLQFPNYSSELNVNALELDDSALYLCASSGDRAYNEQFFGPGTRLTVL.

The chain joins TRBV23-1 to TRBJ2-7, with 10 positions matching TRBD1. TRBV23-1 is sorted into the ORF group, with uncertain function. V shed 3 bases and J 4 bases; nucleotides not matched to a gene: 18. The length of the CDR3 is 19 residues. CDR3 nucleotide sequence: TGCGCCAGCAGTCATTCTCCGTTCTTTCCGGGACAGGGGACATACGAGCAGTACTTC. This encodes CASSHSPFFPGQGTYEQYF.

The V gene is TRBV7-6, the J gene TRBJ1-5; D is undetermined. Germline lookup yields CDR1 SGHVS and CDR2 FNYEAQ. This CDR3 region has 13 residues. The V end lost 6 bases, the J end lost 4 bases, and 10 bases lay between the germline ends. CDR3 DNA sequence: TGTGCCAGCAGTGACGGCGGGAATCAGCCCCAGCATTTT. This translates into CASSDGGNQPQHF.

This clone was seen once. This rearrangement joins TRBV19 to TRBJ1-3; D not certain. Deletions cut 5 bases from V and 0 bases from J, with 14 bases between. Germline CDR1 reads LNHDA; CDR2 reads SQIVND (reference sequence). This CDR3 region has 16 residues. The CDR3 DNA reads as TGTGCCAGTAGTCCCTCCCAGGTCTACTCTGGAAACACCATATATTTT. Encoded protein: CASSPSQVYSGNTIYF.

This chain's CDR3 is CASSRQRNYGYTF. The CDR3 nucleotides read TGTGCCAGTAGTAGACAGCGTAACTATGGCTACACCTTC. The chain carries TRBV19 and TRBJ1-2; maybe TRBD1 (5 bases). The CDR3 spans 13 residues. Trimming pared 4 bases from V and 1 base from J, leaving 7 bases between. Per germline, CDR1 LNHDA and CDR2 SQIVND (reference sequence).

This chain uses TRBV6-5 with TRBJ2-3, with 10 bases fitting TRBD2. The CDR3 extends over 14 amino acids. Germline V gene sequence: CDR1 MNHEY, CDR2 SVGAGI. V dropped 4 bases and J dropped 7; count of bases not matched to a gene: 5. CDR3 DNA: TGTGCCAGCAGTTTAGCTAGCGGGAGAAATACGCAGTATTTT. Its translation: CASSLASGRNTQYF.

The chain has TRBV5-1 and TRBJ2-6; D is possibly TRBD1 (6 bases). Germline loops: CDR1 SGHRS, CDR2 YFSETQ. This CDR3 region has 16 residues. With 2 bases removed from V and 0 bases from J, the gap between germline ends came to 9 bases. The CDR3 protein is CASSLNRASGANVLTF. The CDR3 coding sequence is TGCGCCAGCAGCTTAAACAGGGCCTCTGGGGCCAACGTCCTGACTTTC.

This clone was picked up one time. The chain combines TRBV27 with TRBJ2-1; 14 bases agree with TRBD2. CDR3 length equals 16 residues. J was trimmed by 3 bases and V by 6 bases; bases with no gene match: 4. Germline V gene data show CDR1 as MNHEY and CDR2 as SMNVEV (reference sequence). CDR3 DNA: TGTGCCAGCAGCGCCGGGACTAGCGGGAGCTACAATGAGCAGTTCTTC. Its protein is CASSAGTSGSYNEQFF.

For this clone: The junction departs from germline at one end; a sequencing error may be responsible. This rearrangement joins TRBV10-2 to TRBJ2-7, with 7 bases that match TRBD2. The CDR3 length is 14 residues. Germline assignment: CDR1 WSHSY and CDR2 SAAADI. The CDR3 region is CASSEGDYSSEQYF. CDR3 sequence (DNA): TGCGCCAGCAGTGAGGGGGACTACTCCTCCGAGCAGTACTTC.

Here the CDR3 reads CASSLFSSGQAIYGYTF. The CDR3 nucleotides read TGTGCCAGCAGTTTATTTTCGTCGGGACAGGCGATCTATGGCTACACCTTC. The genes are TRBV28 and TRBJ1-2; 8 bases are a match to TRBD1. Germline CDR1 reads MDHEN; CDR2 reads SYDVKM. V dropped 1 base and J dropped 4; count of bases not matched to a gene: 11. The CDR3 loop spans 17 amino acids.

The CDR3 bases are TGTGCCAGCAGCTTATTAGGGGCCACAGATACGCAGTATTTT. It specifies CASSLLGATDTQYF. This sequence joins TRBV7-2 and TRBJ2-3, with D perhaps matching TRBD1 (5 bases). V was cut by 2 bases and J by 2 bases, with 8 bases left in between. Germline assignment: CDR1 SGHTA and CDR2 FQGNSA. The CDR3 spans 14 residues.

This chain connects TRBV9 to TRBJ2-3; 9 positions agree with TRBD2. CDR1 and CDR2 (germline): SGDLS, YYNGEE. V trimming: 0 bases; J trimming: 0 bases; junction bases outside the gene matches: 8. This CDR3 has 18 residues. For the CDR3, the DNA is TGTGCCAGCAGCGTAGGGCTAGCGGGGTATACTAGCACAGATACGCAGTATTTT. Translating it yields CASSVGLAGYTSTDTQYF.

V gene TRBV13 combines with J gene TRBJ1-2, with 8 bases lining up with TRBD1. This CDR3 spans 13 amino acids. The germline V gene encodes CDR1 PRHDT and CDR2 FYEKMQ (reference sequence). The V and J ends lost 4 bases and 8 bases, in that order; junction bases with no gene match: 6. The CDR3, as DNA: TGTGCCAGCAGCTCTCTGACAGGGGAGGGCTACACCTTC. It translates to CASSSLTGEGYTF.

Only a few counts were recorded for this clone. This rearrangement joins TRBV5-1 to TRBJ2-1; 8 bases are shared with TRBD2. After removal of 4 bases from V and 8 bases from J, the junction contained 11 bases not matched to a gene. The CDR3 totals 15 residues. Germline CDR1 SGHRS, CDR2 YFSETQ. The CDR3 reads CASSHQVTSGDEQFF. CDR3 DNA sequence: TGCGCCAGCAGCCATCAGGTTACTAGCGGCGATGAGCAGTTCTTC. The full variable domain, its missing parts supplied by reference TRBV5-1 and TRBJ2-1, is KAGVTQTPRYLIKTRGQQVTLSCSPISGHRSVSWYQQTPGQGLQFLFEYFSETQRNKGNFPGRFSGRQFSNSRSEMNVSTLELGDSALYLCASSHQVTSGDEQFFGPGTRLTVL.

The chain recombines TRBV7-3 with TRBJ2-2, with TRBD2 matching over 9 bases. V lost 2 bases and J lost 0; bases outside the gene matches: 13. The CDR3 contains 20 residues. Germline values: CDR1 SGHTA, CDR2 FQGTGA. This CDR3 is CASSLEGIAGGLANTGELFF. The CDR3 DNA reads as TGTGCCAGCAGCTTAGAGGGTATTGCGGGAGGGCTCGCGAACACCGGGGAGCTGTTTTTT.

This clone was picked up a small number of times. The chain carries TRBV6-1 and TRBJ1-3, with D perhaps TRBD1 (6 bases). V was cut by 10 bases and J by 5 bases, with 18 bases left in between. The CDR3 is 14 amino acids. Germline CDR1 is MNHNS and CDR2 is SASEGT. The CDR3 sequence is CATRRQVDRNTIYF. The CDR3 DNA reads as TGTGCCACCCGAAGACAGGTGGACCGAAACACCATATATTTT.

This clone showed up just once. V usage is TRBV5-1 and J usage is TRBJ2-1, with D unclear. From germline, CDR1 is SGHRS and CDR2 YFSETQ. CDR3 size: 15 residues. The V gene lost 1 base and the J gene lost 0 bases, with 8 bases spanning the gap. The CDR3: CASSLNPSSYNEQFF. The CDR3 DNA reads as TGCGCCAGCAGCTTGAACCCCAGCTCCTACAATGAGCAGTTCTTC.

This chain joins TRBV6-5 and TRBJ1-1; 11 bases are a match to TRBD1. Germline V gene data show CDR1 as MNHEY and CDR2 as SVGAGI. The CDR3 extends over 16 amino acids. Trimming removed 0 bases from V and 1 base from J; junction bases left unmatched: 1. CDR3 DNA: TGTGCCAGCAGTTACTCTGGGACAGGGGGGAACACTGAAGCTTTCTTT. It yields the protein CASSYSGTGGNTEAFF.

This clone was counted between two and nine times. The chain couples TRBV7-9 to TRBJ1-4; D might be TRBD1 (6 bases). V lost 8 bases and J 8 bases, leaving 18 bases between the germline ends. Looked up from germline, CDR1 is SEHNR and CDR2 is FQNEAQ (reference sequence). The CDR3 has 14 amino acids. The DNA of the CDR3 is TGTGCCAGCTCAGTGGGAGGGGGAGAAGAAAAACTGTTTTTT. Translated, it gives CASSVGGGEEKLFF. The entire variable domain, with the rest obtained from reference TRBV7-9 and TRBJ1-4, is as follows: DTGVSQNPRHKITKRGQNVTFRCDPISEHNRLYWYRQTLGQGPEFLTYFQNEAQLEKSRLLSDRFSAERPKGSFSTLEIQRTEQGDSAMYLCASSVGGGEEKLFFGSGTQLSVL.

In regard to this clone: One end of the junction fails to match germline, which may point to a read error. In DNA, the CDR3 is TGTTCCAGCAGCTCCCTAACGTCCGGGACAGGGGATTGGGAGACCCAGTACTTC. It codes for CSSSSLTSGTGDWETQYF. The genes are TRBV7-9 and TRBJ2-5, with 10 bases lining up with TRBD1. In germline, CDR1 is SEHNR, CDR2 FQNEAQ (reference sequence). CDR3 length: 18 residues. Complete variable domain (other parts from reference TRBV7-9 and TRBJ2-5): DTGVSQNPRHKITKRGQNVTFRCDPISEHNRLYWYRQTLGQGPEFLTYFQNEAQLEKSRLLSDRFSAERPKGSFSTLEIQRTEQGDSAMYLCSSSSLTSGTGDWETQYFGPGTRLLVL.

This clone was seen more than once but under ten times. The rearrangement links TRBV9 to TRBJ2-7; 10 nucleotides agree with TRBD1. The CDR3 consists of 14 residues. Germline CDR1 and CDR2: SGDLS and YYNGEE. With V trimmed by 3 bases and J by 4 bases, 4 bases remained unmatched. The CDR3: CASSAGTGVYEQYF. For the CDR3, the DNA is TGTGCCAGCAGCGCCGGGACAGGGGTATACGAGCAGTACTTC.

By sample share, this clone is medium-sized. The chain uses TRBV6-1 and TRBJ2-7; 8 bases map to TRBD1. This CDR3 is built from 14 residues. V gave up 4 bases and J gave up 4 bases; unmatched junction bases: 6. Germline lookup yields CDR1 MNHNS and CDR2 SASEGT. The CDR3 sequence is CASSVSGGRYEQYF. The CDR3 DNA reads as TGTGCCAGCAGTGTCTCAGGGGGCAGATACGAGCAGTACTTC.

The chain is built from TRBV5-1 and TRBJ1-4, with 10 bases fitting TRBD1. Germline V lookup: CDR1 SGHRS, CDR2 YFSETQ. V dropped 4 bases and J dropped 5; count of bases not matched to a gene: 5. This CDR3 is 15 amino acids long. CDR3 bases: TGCGCCAGCAGCGACAGGACAGGGGGAAATGAAAAACTGTTTTTT. Encoded protein: CASSDRTGGNEKLFF.

This chain links TRBV2 with TRBJ1-2; 7 bases match TRBD1. The CDR3 loop spans 14 amino acids. J was trimmed by 4 bases and V by 5 bases; bases with no gene match: 7. Germline V gives CDR1 SNHLY, CDR2 FYNNEI. Here the CDR3 reads CASSRPGQFYGYTF. In nucleotides, the CDR3 is TGTGCCAGCAGTCGACCGGGACAGTTCTATGGCTACACCTTC.